This entry lists 10 T cell receptor beta chains sequenced from one sample in a study of cytomegalovirus exposure and HLA in healthy donors. With 60 Vbeta and 13 Jbeta primers, the PCR was carried out. The data were produced by immunoSEQ multiplex PCR, yet TCRdb's version contains in-frame clones alone and is incomplete. The data hold around 300,000 clones, with roughly two thirds observed a single time. Input material: PBMCs. The receptor source for this set is a female donor in good health and CMV-seronegative.

The chain uses TRBV9 and TRBJ2-2; 8 bases map to TRBD1. J gave up 5 bases and V 4 bases, and 7 bases lay outside the gene matches. CDR1 and CDR2 from the germline V gene are SGDLS and YYNGEE. The CDR3 runs 15 residues. The CDR3, as DNA: TGTGCCAGCAGCCCCAGGGGGCGGGAAACCGGGGAGCTGTTTTTT. This encodes CASSPRGRETGELFF.

The chain combines TRBV14 with TRBJ2-7; 7 positions match TRBD2. The CDR3 is made up of 17 amino acids. V lost 1 base, J lost 0 bases, and 9 bases stayed unmatched. CDR1 SGHDN and CDR2 FVKESK come from the germline V gene. This chain's CDR3 is CASSQVGLAASSYEQYF. The CDR3 DNA follows: TGTGCCAGCAGCCAAGTAGGGCTAGCGGCAAGCTCCTACGAGCAGTACTTC.

The J gene is TRBJ1-2, the V gene TRBV6-1; D unresolved. This CDR3 contains 14 residues. V lost 0 bases and J lost 8, with 13 bases in between. Germline V CDR1 and CDR2: MNHNS, SASEGT. The CDR3 coding sequence is TGTGCCAGCAGTGAAGCGGCAGGATTTATGGGCTACACCTTC. The encoded protein is CASSEAAGFMGYTF.

This rearrangement joins TRBV4-2 to TRBJ2-7; possible D gene TRBD1, 8 bases. Germline V gene sequence: CDR1 LGHNA, CDR2 YNFKEQ. This CDR3 region has 16 residues. V was trimmed by 0 bases and J by 2 bases, leaving 14 bases between them. The CDR3 here is CASSQDETGGAYEQYF. CDR3 in DNA: TGTGCCAGCAGCCAAGATGAAACAGGGGGGGCCTACGAGCAGTACTTC.

The chain has TRBV18 and TRBJ1-4; D is unclear. From germline, CDR1 is KGHSH and CDR2 LQKENI. Between the trimmed V and J ends, which lost 0 bases and 10 bases, there was a span of 12 bases. This CDR3 has 14 amino acids. CDR3 protein: CASSPPDGERKLFF. CDR3 bases: TGTGCCAGCTCACCACCGGACGGGGAGCGAAAACTGTTTTTT.

The V and J genes are TRBV4-1 and TRBJ1-5, with D unclear. The CDR3 is 13 amino acids. The germline gives CDR1 MGHRA, CDR2 YSYEKL. The germline V and J ends were trimmed by 4 bases and 8 bases, with 12 bases remaining between them. CDR3 protein: CASSRLRLEPQHF. The CDR3 DNA reads TGCGCCAGCAGCCGTTTGAGGCTGGAGCCCCAGCATTTT.

This chain links TRBV4-1 with TRBJ2-1; TRBD2 is a possible D gene (5 bases). With 7 bases removed from V and 2 bases from J, the gap between germline ends came to 12 bases. The CDR3 totals 14 residues. In germline, CDR1 is MGHRA, CDR2 YSYEKL. CDR3 sequence reads: CASKMGEAYNEQFF. The CDR3 DNA is TGCGCCAGCAAGATGGGAGAAGCCTACAATGAGCAGTTCTTC.

The CDR3 nucleotides are TGCGCCAGCAGCCATCTACAGCCTACCCCTAGCACAGATACGCAGTATTTT. It translates to CASSHLQPTPSTDTQYF. This rearrangement joins TRBV4-1 to TRBJ2-3; no firm D call. In germline, CDR1 is MGHRA, CDR2 YSYEKL. The CDR3 consists of 17 residues. V lost 3 bases to trimming and J lost 0 bases, with 16 bases between them.

This clone was observed a few times. The chain employs TRBV7-2 and TRBJ2-6, with 9 nucleotides matching TRBD1. The germline gives CDR1 SGHTA, CDR2 FQGNSA. The junction had 3 bases not matched to a gene; V was cut back by 3 bases and J by 0 bases. The CDR3 totals 17 residues. CDR3 loop: CASSFGTGISGANVLTF. CDR3 DNA sequence: TGTGCCAGCAGCTTCGGGACAGGGATCTCTGGGGCCAACGTCCTGACTTTC.

This chain connects TRBV28 to TRBJ1-2; D ambiguous. The V end lost 4 bases, the J end lost 5 bases, and 14 bases lay between the germline ends. The V gene's germline CDR1 is MDHEN and CDR2 SYDVKM. The CDR3 extends over 14 amino acids. CDR3 coding DNA: TGTGCCAGCAGTTCTGGGGTGGAGGGTTATGGCTACACCTTC. This encodes CASSSGVEGYGYTF.